Each of the 9 T cell receptor beta chains below was sequenced from the same sample in a study of control samples from healthy donors and cancer patients. Here immunoSEQ multiplex PCR was the method, and the copy in TCRdb shows in-frame clones only, minus some. Of some 110,000 clones listed, roughly 85% were seen once; the top ten hold around 13%. Sequencing was done on a sample of blood. The source of these receptors is a woman between 45 and 65 years old in good health.

Concerning this clone itself: Other nucleotide sequences from this sample produce the same CDR3. The chain joins TRBV7-9 to TRBJ2-7; D unclear. Trimming took 4 bases from V and 2 from J, leaving 6 bases between them. This CDR3 comprises 12 residues. CDR1 and CDR2 (germline): SEHNR, FQNEAQ (reference sequence). CDR3: CASSSATYEQYF. The CDR3, as DNA: TGTGCCAGCAGCTCGGCAACCTACGAGCAGTACTTC.

This chain links TRBV2 with TRBJ2-1; tentatively, D is TRBD2 (6 bases). V dropped 6 bases and J dropped 9 bases, with 12 bases sitting between them. CDR3 length equals 12 residues. Germline-derived CDR1 and CDR2 are SNHLY and FYNNEI. The CDR3 spells CASRGDFPEQFF. In DNA form, the CDR3 reads TGTGCCAGCAGGGGGGACTTTCCTGAGCAGTTCTTC.

V and J are TRBV11-2 and TRBJ1-5; weak D call: TRBD1 (6 bases). Germline CDR1 is SGHAT and CDR2 is FQNNGV. The CDR3 contains 13 residues. With 5 bases removed from V and 4 bases from J, the gap between germline ends came to 9 bases. CDR3 protein: CASSPDRNQPQHF. In DNA form, the CDR3 reads TGTGCCAGCAGCCCAGACAGGAATCAGCCCCAGCATTTT.

This chain links TRBV19 with TRBJ1-4, with 7 bases fitting TRBD1. V lost 6 bases to trimming and J lost 4 bases; unmatched junction nucleotides: 5. The CDR3 extends over 14 amino acids. The germline V gene has CDR1 LNHDA and CDR2 SQIVND (reference sequence). The CDR3, as DNA: TGTGCCAGTAGCCCGGGACAGTATAATGAAAAACTGTTTTTT. It specifies CASSPGQYNEKLFF.

The count of this clone is one. The CDR3: CASTGRTEAFF. In DNA form, the CDR3 reads TGCGCCAGCACCGGACGGACTGAAGCTTTCTTT. This chain uses TRBV10-2 with TRBJ1-1, with D unclear. Deletions cut 7 bases from V and 5 bases from J, with 8 bases between. Germline CDR1 WSHSY, CDR2 SAAADI. This CDR3 has 11 residues.

CDR3 DNA sequence: TGTGCCAGCAGCTCAAGGACTAGCGGGACTAGCACAGATACGCAGTATTTT. Its protein product is CASSSRTSGTSTDTQYF. This chain links TRBV9 with TRBJ2-3; 12 bases match TRBD2. CDR1 is SGDLS, CDR2 YYNGEE, per germline. V gave up 4 bases and J gave up 0 bases; unmatched junction bases: 6. This CDR3 has 17 amino acids.

The J gene is TRBJ1-5, the V gene TRBV5-8, with D unclear. V was shortened by 2 bases and J by 6 bases, with 6 bases between the two germline ends. In germline, CDR1 is SGHTS, CDR2 YDEGEE. The CDR3 loop spans 12 amino acids. The DNA of the CDR3 is TGTGCCAGCAGCTTAGTTTTTCAGCCCCAGCATTTT. Amino acids: CASSLVFQPQHF.

This chain uses TRBV11-2 with TRBJ2-2; D could derive from TRBD1 or TRBD2 (5 bases each). Trimming stripped 5 bases from V and 3 bases from J, with 13 bases between. Germline-derived CDR1 and CDR2 are SGHAT and FQNNGV. The CDR3 is 15 amino acids. The CDR3 DNA sequence: TGTGCCAGCAGCCTGGGTGGGACCGACACCGGGGAGCTGTTTTTT. Translation: CASSLGGTDTGELFF.

The chain links TRBV2 to TRBJ2-3; 8 bases are a match to TRBD2. The V and J ends lost 2 bases and 8 bases, in that order; junction bases with no gene match: 15. Looked up from germline, CDR1 is SNHLY and CDR2 is FYNNEI. The CDR3 consists of 17 residues. The CDR3 nucleotides are TGTGCCAGCAGTGAAAGTAGCGGGACCCGGCAACAAACTACGCAGTATTTT. This codes for CASSESSGTRQQTTQYF.